The 23 T cell receptor beta chains reported below all come from one sample, sequenced in a study of T cells in narcolepsy. Profiled with immunoSEQ multiplex PCR; TCRdb holds only in-frame clones, not every one. The data contain about 17,000 clones, 85% to 90% of them singletons. Input material: memory (CD45RA-) CD4+ T cells from blood. These TCRs come from a human donor in good health.

This clone was counted between two and nine times. The V gene is TRBV5-1, the J gene TRBJ2-7, with 14 bases fitting TRBD2. This CDR3 spans 15 amino acids. V shed 0 bases, J shed 4 bases, and the junction held 0 bases outside the gene matches. Germline V gives CDR1 SGHRS, CDR2 YFSETQ. In DNA form, the CDR3 reads TGCGCCAGCAGCTTGGGGACTAGCGGGAGGTACGAGCAGTACTTC. Encoded protein: CASSLGTSGRYEQYF.

V and J are TRBV19 and TRBJ2-3; 10 nucleotides agree with TRBD2. The germline V gene encodes CDR1 LNHDA and CDR2 SQIVND (reference sequence). This CDR3 is 15 amino acids long. V lost 5 bases to trimming and J lost 1 base; unmatched junction nucleotides: 3. In nucleotides, the CDR3 is TGTGCCAGTAGTGTCAGCGGGAGGGGCACAGATACGCAGTATTTT. It yields the protein CASSVSGRGTDTQYF.

Remarks on this clone: Sequence at one end of the junction differs from germline and may be a read error. V usage is TRBV18 and J usage is TRBJ1-1; D not resolved. CDR3 length equals 16 residues. Germline CDR1 KGHSH, CDR2 LQKENI. CDR3 protein: CASSPGLMKVNTEALF. The CDR3 DNA is TGTGCCAGCTCACCCGGTCTAATGAAGGTGAACACTGAAGCTCTCTTT.

The chain joins TRBV11-3 to TRBJ2-3; D is possibly TRBD1 (6 bases). Germline V gives CDR1 SGHNT, CDR2 YENEEA. V dropped 1 base and J dropped 2 bases, with 13 bases sitting between them. CDR3 size: 16 residues. The CDR3 nucleotides are TGTGCCAGCAGCTTAGTGGACAGCTTTTTCACAGATACGCAGTATTTT. It translates to CASSLVDSFFTDTQYF.

The rearrangement links TRBV5-4 to TRBJ2-3; a weak D match, TRBD1 (6 bases). This CDR3 has 15 residues. Trimming cost V 5 bases and J 1 base, with 14 bases left between them. Germline V gene sequence: CDR1 SGHNT, CDR2 YYREEE (reference sequence). CDR3 sequence: CASRPTGWGTDTQYF. CDR3 sequence (DNA): TGTGCCAGCAGGCCCACAGGGTGGGGCACAGATACGCAGTATTTT.

This clone was recorded a few times. In nucleotides, the CDR3 is TGTGCCAGCTCCCGGACAGTTAGCAATCAGCCCCAGCATTTT. Its translation is CASSRTVSNQPQHF. The J gene is TRBJ1-5, the V gene TRBV6-5; D possibly corresponds to TRBD1 (6 bases). Germline CDR1 reads MNHEY; CDR2 reads SVGAGI. Trimming removed 8 bases at V and 0 bases at J, with 11 bases between. This CDR3 region has 14 residues.

In its sample, this clone was seen once. Here the CDR3 reads CASSYLQGSPLHF. The CDR3 DNA sequence: TGTGCCAGCAGTTATCTTCAAGGTTCACCCCTCCACTTT. This chain uses TRBV6-5 with TRBJ1-6; no clear D. Trimming took 3 bases from V and 9 from J, leaving 9 bases between them. The germline CDR1 and CDR2 sequences are MNHEY and SVGAGI. CDR3 length: 13 amino acids.

This chain uses TRBV13 with TRBJ2-7; TRBD2 matches 14 bases. The CDR3 is made up of 20 amino acids. Germline values: CDR1 PRHDT, CDR2 FYEKMQ (reference sequence). The V and J ends lost 3 bases and 6 bases, in that order; junction bases with no gene match: 19. Here the CDR3 reads CASSLTFTGTSGSWVGEQYF. The CDR3 coding sequence is TGTGCCAGCAGCTTGACTTTTACCGGGACTAGCGGGAGTTGGGTAGGCGAGCAGTACTTC.

The V call is TRBV5-1, the J call TRBJ2-7; 8 bases fit TRBD1. The germline CDR1 and CDR2 sequences are SGHRS and YFSETQ. Germline trimming cut 6 bases from V and 3 bases from J; bases unmatched to any gene: 8. The CDR3 is 14 residues long. The CDR3 is CASTSVTGDYEQYF. The CDR3 DNA follows: TGCGCCAGCACGTCCGTGACAGGGGACTACGAGCAGTACTTC.

DNA of the CDR3: TGTGCCTGGAGTCGCCCCGGGGGATACTATGGCTACACCTTC. It specifies CAWSRPGGYYGYTF. The rearrangement uses TRBV30 and TRBJ1-2, with TRBD1 as a possible D gene (5 bases). V lost 2 bases and J 3 bases, leaving 13 bases between the germline ends. Germline V gives CDR1 GTSNPN, CDR2 SVGIG (reference sequence). The CDR3 extends over 14 amino acids.

This sequence joins TRBV25-1 and TRBJ2-7, with D tentatively TRBD2 (6 bases). V was cut by 4 bases and J by 10 bases, with 14 bases left in between. The CDR3 is made up of 12 amino acids. CDR1 MGHDK and CDR2 SYGVNS come from the germline V gene. The CDR3 DNA follows: TGTGCCAGCAGTGTGCGGGGCTTAGACCAGTACTTC. As protein: CASSVRGLDQYF.

The chain carries TRBV19 and TRBJ1-1; 7 nucleotides agree with TRBD1. This CDR3 region has 15 residues. J was trimmed by 1 base and V by 3 bases; bases with no gene match: 5. Per germline, CDR1 LNHDA and CDR2 SQIVND (reference sequence). The CDR3 bases are TGTGCCAGTAGTATCCATAGGGGGCAGAACACTGAAGCTTTCTTT. It yields the protein CASSIHRGQNTEAFF.

The J gene is TRBJ1-1, the V gene TRBV2; 9 positions agree with TRBD1. CDR1 and CDR2 from the germline V gene are SNHLY and FYNNEI. The J segment lost 5 bases and the V segment lost 7 bases, leaving 11 bases of the junction unmatched. The CDR3 contains 15 residues. The CDR3 nucleotides are TGTGCCAGCACCCAAACAGGGGGCGGGGAGACTGAAGCTTTCTTT. Its translation: CASTQTGGGETEAFF.

Notes on this clone: Other DNA sequences in this sample translate to the same CDR3. The CDR3 coding sequence is TGTGCCAGCAGTGATCTCGCCGGGGGAAGGGGTATGAATCAGCCCCAGCATTTT. Its protein is CASSDLAGGRGMNQPQHF. This sequence joins TRBV6-1 and TRBJ1-5; the D gene is possibly TRBD1 (5 bases). Germline V gene lookup returns CDR1 MNHNS and CDR2 SASEGT. V lost 3 bases and J 4 bases, leaving 22 bases between the germline ends. This CDR3 comprises 18 residues.

The chain recombines TRBV7-8 with TRBJ2-3; TRBD2 aligns across 12 bases. V dropped 4 bases and J dropped 1; count of bases not matched to a gene: 9. CDR3 length equals 18 residues. Per germline, CDR1 SGHVS and CDR2 FQNEAQ. The DNA of the CDR3 is TGTGCCAGCAGCTACCGGCTAGCGGGAGGGGTTCGCACAGATACGCAGTATTTT. It yields the protein CASSYRLAGGVRTDTQYF.

The chain couples TRBV14 to TRBJ2-3; 12 nucleotides line up with TRBD2. Germline trimming cut 2 bases from V and 14 bases from J; bases unmatched to any gene: 5. This CDR3 region has 13 residues. Germline V gene lookup returns CDR1 SGHDN and CDR2 FVKESK. CDR3 region: CASSQQTSGSSYF. CDR3 bases: TGTGCCAGCAGCCAACAGACTAGCGGGAGTTCGTATTTT.

This chain uses TRBV21-1 with TRBJ2-1; TRBD2 was called by the table and not checked on the DNA. TRBV21-1 is shown as a pseudogene. This CDR3 is built from 18 residues. The CDR3 sequence: CASSIGREPTSSYNEQFF. Written as DNA, the CDR3 is TGTGCCAGCAGCATTGGTCGGGAACCCACGAGCTCCTACAATGAGCAGTTCTTC.

The CDR3 sequence is CASRTTYEQYF. CDR3 DNA sequence: TGTGCCAGCAGGACTACCTACGAGCAGTACTTC. V and J are TRBV25-1 and TRBJ2-7; TRBD2 might be the D (5 bases). Trimming left V 6 bases short and J 2 bases short, with 5 bases between. This CDR3 spans 11 amino acids. Germline values: CDR1 MGHDK, CDR2 SYGVNS.

The V and J genes are TRBV6-6 and TRBJ1-1, with 9 nucleotides matching TRBD1. Trimming cost V 1 base and J 2 bases; bases outside gene matches: 5. The CDR3 loop spans 16 amino acids. The V gene's germline CDR1 is MNHNY and CDR2 SVGAGI (reference sequence). DNA for the CDR3: TGTGCCAGCAGTTACTTCCGGGACAGGGTAAACACTGAAGCTTTCTTT. Amino acid sequence: CASSYFRDRVNTEAFF.

The V gene is TRBV29-1, the J gene TRBJ2-7, with TRBD2 as a possible D gene (5 bases). CDR3 length: 13 residues. Deletions cut 0 bases from V and 6 bases from J, with 12 bases between. From germline, CDR1 is SQVTM and CDR2 ANQGSEA. DNA for the CDR3: TGCAGCGTTGAAGATTTTCCGGGGTCCGAGCAGTACTTC. This sequence encodes CSVEDFPGSEQYF.

In its sample, this clone was seen once. V usage is TRBV4-1 and J usage is TRBJ2-5; the match to TRBD2 covers 13 bases. Gene TRBJ2-7 matches the end of the DNA better, so the J call may be wrong. Per germline, CDR1 MGHRA and CDR2 YSYEKL. The CDR3 is 17 residues long. DNA for the CDR3: TGCGCCAGCAGCCAAGGAGGACTAGCGGGGGCCGCCTTCGAGCAGTACTTC. Amino acids: CASSQGGLAGAAFEQYF.

The V gene is TRBV2, the J gene TRBJ2-3; D perhaps matches TRBD2 (7 bases). The germline gives CDR1 SNHLY, CDR2 FYNNEI. This CDR3 comprises 15 residues. Between the trimmed V and J ends, which lost 4 bases and 2 bases, there was a span of 13 bases. CDR3 sequence reads: CASSVEGGYTDTQYF. CDR3 coding DNA: TGTGCCAGCAGTGTTGAGGGGGGGTACACAGATACGCAGTATTTT.

In this sample, this clone turned up a few times. The chain carries TRBV6-5 and TRBJ1-1; D not resolved. Germline loops: CDR1 MNHEY, CDR2 SVGAGI. The CDR3 length is 15 residues. Trimming pared 0 bases from V and 0 bases from J, leaving 8 bases between. The CDR3: CASSYSDFLNTEAFF. In DNA, the CDR3 is TGTGCCAGCAGTTACTCGGACTTTTTGAACACTGAAGCTTTCTTT.